The 13 T cell receptor beta chains below come from one sample, sequenced in a study of shared clonotypes between healthy human individuals. In the naive CD8 group, cells lacked CD45RO and were positively selected for CCR7, so terminally differentiated effector memory CD45RA+ cells were left out. Profiled with immunoSEQ multiplex PCR; TCRdb holds only in-frame clones, not every one. The profile shows some 2 million clones, about 95% of them singletons. Material: naive CD8+ T cells sorted from blood. The receptors derive from a man between 18 and 29 years old in good health.

The rearrangement uses TRBV19 and TRBJ2-7; 8 nucleotides match TRBD1. The CDR3 runs to 15 residues. Losses at the gene ends were 4 bases for V and 3 bases for J; bases not matched to a gene: 8. CDR1 is LNHDA and CDR2 is SQIVND in the germline V gene (reference sequence). The CDR3 DNA follows: TGTGCCAGTAGTAATTCGGACAGGGACCTCTACGAGCAGTACTTC. Protein sequence: CASSNSDRDLYEQYF.

This chain connects TRBV11-2 to TRBJ2-5; TRBD1 aligns across 8 bases. Near its end, the DNA agrees better with TRBJ2-7, so the J call may be wrong. CDR1 SGHAT and CDR2 FQNNGV come from the germline V gene. The CDR3 is made up of 14 amino acids. This chain's CDR3 is CASSPRTGLDEQYF. The CDR3 coding sequence is TGTGCCAGCAGCCCACGGACAGGGCTGGACGAGCAGTACTTC.

The chain employs TRBV6-5 and TRBJ2-1; 7 bases match TRBD2. J lost 8 bases, V lost 0 bases, and 10 bases had no gene match. The CDR3 loop spans 16 amino acids. Germline CDR1 reads MNHEY; CDR2 reads SVGAGI. This CDR3 reads CASSYSGGGPLDEQFF. The DNA of the CDR3 is TGTGCCAGCAGTTACTCTGGGGGAGGGCCGTTGGATGAGCAGTTCTTC.

The chain joins TRBV28 to TRBJ2-7; D not resolved. Trimming stripped 5 bases from V and 2 bases from J, with 10 bases between. Germline V gene sequence: CDR1 MDHEN, CDR2 SYDVKM. CDR3 length: 13 residues. The CDR3 DNA follows: TGTGCCAGCAGTCCGACACCGACCTACGAGCAGTACTTC. Translation gives CASSPTPTYEQYF.

Details on this clone: Other DNA sequences in this sample translate to the same CDR3. The chain links TRBV5-4 to TRBJ2-7; D is uncertain. V lost 4 bases to trimming and J lost 2 bases, with 10 bases between them. CDR1 is SGHNT and CDR2 is YYREEE in the germline V gene (reference sequence). The CDR3 length is 13 residues. The CDR3 loop reads CASSLGTPYEQYF. The CDR3 bases are TGTGCCAGCAGCCTGGGAACCCCCTACGAGCAGTACTTC.

The sample holds many counts of this clone. The chain joins TRBV4-1 to TRBJ1-6, with 10 bases that match TRBD1. The CDR3 runs to 15 residues. Germline loops: CDR1 MGHRA, CDR2 YSYEKL. The V and J ends lost 7 bases and 7 bases, in that order; junction bases with no gene match: 7. The CDR3 reads CASTPGQGENSPLHF. The CDR3 DNA reads TGCGCCAGCACCCCCGGACAGGGGGAAAATTCACCCCTCCACTTT.

The chain recombines TRBV29-1 with TRBJ2-7, with a tentative D call TRBD2 (5 bases). From germline, CDR1 is SQVTM and CDR2 ANQGSEA. Trimming left V 6 bases short and J 7 bases short, with 13 bases between. There are 11 residues in the CDR3. Here the CDR3 reads CSVATSGEQYF. The CDR3, as DNA: TGCAGCGTAGCAACGTCGGGAGAGCAGTACTTC.

The V and J genes are TRBV28 and TRBJ1-1, with D possibly being TRBD1 (5 bases). This CDR3 region has 14 residues. Germline values: CDR1 MDHEN, CDR2 SYDVKM. The V and J ends lost 3 bases and 6 bases respectively, with 14 bases between them. CDR3 bases: TGTGCCAGCAGTTTCTACACGGGAGGGGCTGAAGCTTTCTTT. It specifies CASSFYTGGAEAFF. Variable domain in full (rest from reference TRBV28 and TRBJ1-1): DVKVTQSSRYLVKRTGEKVFLECVQDMDHENMFWYRQDPGLGLRLIYFSYDVKMKEKGDIPEGYSVSREKKERFSLILESASTNQTSMYLCASSFYTGGAEAFFGQGTRLTVV.

The CDR3 protein is CASSFGRINQPQHF. Written as DNA, the CDR3 is TGTGCCAGCAGTTTCGGTCGGATCAATCAGCCCCAGCATTTT. This chain connects TRBV27 to TRBJ1-5; D not certain. The CDR3 covers 14 residues. Germline CDR1 MNHEY, CDR2 SMNVEV (reference sequence). Trimming shortened V by 3 bases and J by 3 bases, and 9 bases separated the two germline ends.

The chain employs TRBV7-9 and TRBJ2-7; D gene ambiguous. CDR1 is SEHNR and CDR2 is FQNEAQ in the germline V gene (reference sequence). V lost 4 bases to trimming and J lost 3 bases, with 7 bases between them. This CDR3 spans 12 amino acids. The DNA of the CDR3 is TGTGCCAGCAGCTCCCTTGACTACGAGCAGTACTTC. Translated, it gives CASSSLDYEQYF.

The rearrangement joins TRBV5-6 to TRBJ2-1, with 8 bases fitting TRBD2. V shed 0 bases and J 8 bases; nucleotides not matched to a gene: 7. Germline V gene lookup returns CDR1 SGHDT and CDR2 YYEEEE. The CDR3 consists of 15 residues. This CDR3 reads CASSLVIAGRDEQFF. The DNA of the CDR3 is TGTGCCAGCAGCTTGGTAATAGCGGGGAGGGATGAGCAGTTCTTC. Together with reference TRBV5-6 and TRBJ2-1, the CDR3 gives the full variable domain: DAGVTQSPTHLIKTRGQQVTLRCSPKSGHDTVSWYQQALGQGPQFIFQYYEEEERQRGNFPDRFSGHQFPNYSSELNVNALLLGDSALYLCASSLVIAGRDEQFFGPGTRLTVL.

CDR3 DNA sequence: TGTGCCAGCAGTTCTTTCTACTCACCCCTCCACTTT. Encoded protein: CASSSFYSPLHF. The V call is TRBV27, the J call TRBJ1-6; D is ambiguous. Germline V CDR1 and CDR2: MNHEY, SMNVEV (reference sequence). There are 12 residues in the CDR3. V lost 4 bases, J lost 10 bases, and 8 bases lay in between.

Comments on this clone: Other nucleotide sequences in the sample specify the same CDR3. This sequence joins TRBV30 and TRBJ1-1; D is ambiguous. Germline loops: CDR1 GTSNPN, CDR2 SVGIG (reference sequence). V lost 0 bases to trimming and J lost 0 bases, with 8 bases between them. This CDR3 has 14 amino acids. CDR3 nucleotides: TGTGCCTGGAGTGTAGGGTTAGTGAACACTGAAGCTTTCTTT. Its protein is CAWSVGLVNTEAFF.